The sequence of this T cell receptor beta chain was determined in a study of early T cells in non-severe SARS-CoV-2 infection. The CDR3 extends over 12 amino acids. Looked up from germline, CDR1 is DFQATT and CDR2 is SNEGSKA (reference sequence). The V end lost 0 bases, the J end lost 8 bases, and 10 bases lay between the germline ends. Researchers attached unique molecular identifiers to individual cDNA molecules. TCRdb re-analysed the 5' RACE reads in MiXCR, keeping a single row per CDR3 protein. Of around 100,000 distinct CDR3 sequences listed, approximately 16% were seen once; the top ten hold roughly 1.3%.

This TCR was recovered from an adult who was a healthcare worker with PCR-confirmed SARS-CoV-2 infection or an uninfected control (not recorded which). Sequencing input: whole blood. The V and J genes are TRBV20-1 and TRBJ1-2, with D unclear. The CDR3 reads CSARELLEGYTF. CDR3 DNA: TGCAGTGCTAGAGAACTTTTGGAGGGCTACACCTTC.